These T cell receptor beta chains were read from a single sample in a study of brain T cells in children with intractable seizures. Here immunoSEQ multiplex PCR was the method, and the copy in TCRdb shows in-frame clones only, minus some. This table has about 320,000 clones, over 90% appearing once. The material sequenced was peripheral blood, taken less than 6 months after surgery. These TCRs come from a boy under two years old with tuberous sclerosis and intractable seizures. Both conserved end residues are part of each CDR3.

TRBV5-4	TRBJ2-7	CASSPPGLNYEQYF
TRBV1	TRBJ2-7	CTSSQASSPGSGWEQYF
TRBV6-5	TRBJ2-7	CASSYVGSGSYEQYF
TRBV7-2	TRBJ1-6	CASRGLSSPLHF
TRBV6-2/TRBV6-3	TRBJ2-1	CASSWTGGGYNEQFF
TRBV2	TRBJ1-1	CASTDDRGTEAFF
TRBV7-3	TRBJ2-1	CASSLIVLLGGDEQFF
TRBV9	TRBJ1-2	CASSNTGIWDGYTF
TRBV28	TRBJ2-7	CASRGGTGLWEQYF
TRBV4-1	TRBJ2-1	CASSQGLAGDEQFF
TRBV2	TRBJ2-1	CASSEFGGFGVYNEQFF
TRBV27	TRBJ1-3	CASSTGNTIYF
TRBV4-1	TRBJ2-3	CASSQGWLQLSTDTQYF
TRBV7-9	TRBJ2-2	CASTRQASNTGELFF
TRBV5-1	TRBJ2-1	CASSLASASGGASSYNEQFF
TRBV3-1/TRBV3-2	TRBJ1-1	CASSQGSGQKGRAFF
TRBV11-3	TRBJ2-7	CASSLDSKGYYEQYF
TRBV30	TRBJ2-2	CAWMGLAGAWGELFF
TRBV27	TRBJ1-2	CASSLSAERTANYGYTF
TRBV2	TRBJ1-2	CASRRLTGPNYGYTF
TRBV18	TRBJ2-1	CASSATGDSYNEQFF
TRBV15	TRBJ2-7	CATSIGQATGQYF
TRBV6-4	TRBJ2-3	CASSDGRHTDTQYF
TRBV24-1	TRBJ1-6	CATSDFGGSYNSPLHF
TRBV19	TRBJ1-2	CASSIDHWAGDYGYTF
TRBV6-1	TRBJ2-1	CASSEEISGGRNEQFF
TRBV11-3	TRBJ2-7	CASILVPGQAPYEQYF
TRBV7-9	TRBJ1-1	CASSLMRTEAFF